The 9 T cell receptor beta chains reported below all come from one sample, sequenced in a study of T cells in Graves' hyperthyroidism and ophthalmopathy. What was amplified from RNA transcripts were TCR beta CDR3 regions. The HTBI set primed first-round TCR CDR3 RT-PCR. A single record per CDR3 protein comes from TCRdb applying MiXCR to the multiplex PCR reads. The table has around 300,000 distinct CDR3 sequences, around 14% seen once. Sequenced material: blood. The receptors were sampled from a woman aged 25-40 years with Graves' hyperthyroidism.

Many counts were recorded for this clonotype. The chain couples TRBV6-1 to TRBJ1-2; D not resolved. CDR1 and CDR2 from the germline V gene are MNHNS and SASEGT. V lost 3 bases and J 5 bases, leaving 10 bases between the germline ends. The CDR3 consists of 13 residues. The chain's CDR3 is CASSESEVYGYTF. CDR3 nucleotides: TGTGCCAGCAGTGAGTCCGAAGTGTATGGCTACACCTTC.

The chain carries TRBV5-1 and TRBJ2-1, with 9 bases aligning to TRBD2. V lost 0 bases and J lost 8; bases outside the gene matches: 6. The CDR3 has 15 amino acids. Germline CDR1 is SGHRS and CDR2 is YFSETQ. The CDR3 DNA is TGCGCCAGCAGCTTGGCGGCGGGAGGGCCATATGAGCAGTTCTTC. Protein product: CASSLAAGGPYEQFF.

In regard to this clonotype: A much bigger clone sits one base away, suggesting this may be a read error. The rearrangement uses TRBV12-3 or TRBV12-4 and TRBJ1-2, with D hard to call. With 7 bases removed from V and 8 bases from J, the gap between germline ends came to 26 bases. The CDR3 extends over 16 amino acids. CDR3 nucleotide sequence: TGTGCCAGCATCCCCCACCCGGGTCTCTCGGACGGCGGCTACACCTTC. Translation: CASIPHPGLSDGGYTF.

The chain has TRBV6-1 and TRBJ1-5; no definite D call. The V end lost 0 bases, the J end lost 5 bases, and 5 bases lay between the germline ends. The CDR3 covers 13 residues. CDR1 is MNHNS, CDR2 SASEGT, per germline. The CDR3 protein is CASSEALDQPQHF. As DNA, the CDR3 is TGTGCCAGCAGTGAAGCGCTCGATCAGCCCCAGCATTTT.

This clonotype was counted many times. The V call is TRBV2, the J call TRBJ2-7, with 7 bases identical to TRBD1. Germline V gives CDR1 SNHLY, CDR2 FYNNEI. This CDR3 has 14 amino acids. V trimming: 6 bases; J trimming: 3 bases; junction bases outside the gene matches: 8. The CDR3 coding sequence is TGTGCCAGCAGGACCGGGACAGTCGACTACGAGCAGTACTTC. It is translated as CASRTGTVDYEQYF. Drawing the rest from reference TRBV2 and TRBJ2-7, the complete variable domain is EPEVTQTPSHQVTQMGQEVILRCVPISNHLYFYWYRQILGQKVEFLVSFYNNEISEKSEIFDDQFSVERPDGSNFTLKIRSTKLEDSAMYFCASRTGTVDYEQYFGPGTRLTVT.

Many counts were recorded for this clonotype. The DNA of the CDR3 is TGTGCCAGCAGCCCCCCCGGGGCTCAGCCCCAGCATTTT. Protein: CASSPPGAQPQHF. The V and J genes are TRBV28 and TRBJ1-5; TRBD1 is a possible D gene (5 bases). The CDR3 totals 13 residues. Trimming cost V 6 bases and J 6 bases, with 12 bases left between them. Germline lookup yields CDR1 MDHEN and CDR2 SYDVKM.

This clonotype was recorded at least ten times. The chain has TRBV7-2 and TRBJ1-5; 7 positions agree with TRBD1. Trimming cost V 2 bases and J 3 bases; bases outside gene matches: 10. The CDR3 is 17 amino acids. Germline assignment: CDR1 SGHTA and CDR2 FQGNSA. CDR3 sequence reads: CASSLRYRTGANQPQHF. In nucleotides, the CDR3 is TGTGCCAGCAGCTTACGCTACCGGACAGGAGCCAATCAGCCCCAGCATTTT.

The DNA for the CDR3 is TGTGCCAGCAACTATATGGAACAGCCCCAGCATTTT. Translated: CASNYMEQPQHF. V gene TRBV6-2 or TRBV6-3 combines with J gene TRBJ1-5; D is uncertain. The germline V and J ends were trimmed by 7 bases and 7 bases, with 11 bases remaining between them. CDR1 MNHEY and CDR2 SVGEGT come from the germline V gene. CDR3 length: 12 residues.

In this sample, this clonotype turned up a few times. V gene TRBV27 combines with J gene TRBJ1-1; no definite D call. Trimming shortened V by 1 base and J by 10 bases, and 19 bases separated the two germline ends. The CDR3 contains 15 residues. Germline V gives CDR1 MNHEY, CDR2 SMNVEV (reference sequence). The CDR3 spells CASSLFGTTPVRAFF. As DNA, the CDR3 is TGTGCCAGCAGTTTATTCGGTACCACTCCGGTAAGAGCTTTCTTT.